Below are 2 T cell receptor beta chains sequenced from a single sample in a study of blood T cell repertoires in COVID-19. Sequencing used immunoSEQ multiplex PCR; TCRdb keeps in-frame clones, though not all of them. The sample contains roughly 130,000 clones, over 75% of which appear only once. The sample comprised peripheral blood. Receptor source: a man in his fifties or sixties with active or convalescent COVID-19.

This sequence joins TRBV30 and TRBJ1-6, with D unclear. The germline V gene encodes CDR1 GTSNPN and CDR2 SVGIG (reference sequence). The CDR3 is 12 residues long. V lost 3 bases, J lost 8 bases, and 8 bases lay in between. The chain's CDR3 is CAWSEEDSPLHF. Written as DNA, the CDR3 is TGTGCCTGGAGCGAGGAGGATTCACCCCTCCACTTT.

The chain joins TRBV27 to TRBJ2-1; D is unresolved. The CDR3 is made up of 14 amino acids. CDR1 and CDR2 from the germline V gene are MNHEY and SMNVEV (reference sequence). V was pared by 2 bases and J by 4 bases, with 9 bases between. The CDR3 DNA sequence: TGTGCCAGCAGTTTAAAGCTAGAATACAATGAGCAGTTCTTC. Protein: CASSLKLEYNEQFF.